These 17 T cell receptor beta chains originate from one sample sequenced in a study of T cells after yellow fever vaccination. TCRdb re-called the 5' RACE reads through MiXCR, storing one row per CDR3 protein. Here the sample spans a few hundred thousand distinct CDR3 sequences, 3% to 4.5% being singletons. Sample: PBMCs, taken 5 days after the yellow fever booster vaccination. These receptors all stem from a man between 18 and 35 years old who received the YFV17D yellow fever vaccine.

This clonotype was observed a handful of times. This rearrangement joins TRBV11-2 to TRBJ2-5; 9 bases are shared with TRBD2. The germline V gene has CDR1 SGHAT and CDR2 FQNNGV. The CDR3 loop spans 16 amino acids. J was trimmed by 1 base and V by 7 bases; bases with no gene match: 10. The CDR3 protein is CASNPGLAGIQETQYF. Written as DNA, the CDR3 is TGTGCCAGCAACCCGGGGCTAGCGGGGATCCAAGAGACCCAGTACTTC.

This clonotype was seen a few times. This rearrangement joins TRBV7-9 to TRBJ1-1; TRBD1 matches at 10 bases. Germline CDR1 reads SEHNR; CDR2 reads FQNEAQ (reference sequence). The CDR3 runs to 15 residues. Germline trimming cut 1 base from V and 6 bases from J; bases unmatched to any gene: 5. As DNA, the CDR3 is TGTGCCAGCAGCTTAGGGGGACAGGGGTCCGCTGAAGCTTTCTTT. It specifies CASSLGGQGSAEAFF.

This clonotype showed up many times. The V call is TRBV7-8, the J call TRBJ2-7; D call uncertain. This CDR3 has 14 amino acids. V shed 1 base and J shed 3 bases, with 10 bases lying between them. Germline lookup yields CDR1 SGHVS and CDR2 FQNEAQ. The CDR3 region is CASSLGGRNYEQYF. The CDR3 DNA sequence: TGTGCCAGCAGCTTAGGTGGCAGGAACTACGAGCAGTACTTC.

The sample holds many counts of this clonotype. The rearrangement uses TRBV6-4 and TRBJ2-5; D gene ambiguous. V was clipped by 6 bases and J by 7 bases, with 3 bases between them. Germline CDR1 reads MRHNA; CDR2 reads SNTAGT. This CDR3 is built from 9 residues. DNA for the CDR3: TGTGCCAGCAGGGGGACCCAGTACTTC. Protein product: CASRGTQYF.

This chain connects TRBV5-1 to TRBJ2-5; no definite D call. The CDR3 length is 15 residues. Germline V gene lookup returns CDR1 SGHRS and CDR2 YFSETQ. Trimming removed 7 bases at V and 3 bases at J, with 19 bases between. CDR3 DNA: TGCGCCAGCCTAGAAGGACCGACGCTAAAAGAGACCCAGTACTTC. This encodes CASLEGPTLKETQYF.

This clonotype showed up just a few times. This chain joins TRBV24-1 and TRBJ2-1; D is perhaps TRBD1 or TRBD2 (6 bases each). CDR3 size: 13 residues. The germline V gene encodes CDR1 KGHDR and CDR2 SFDVKD. V was trimmed by 2 bases and J by 6 bases, leaving 7 bases between them. The CDR3 DNA follows: TGTGCCACCAGTGATTGGGGGGCCAATGAGCAGTTCTTC. As protein: CATSDWGANEQFF.

This clonotype occurred many times. This chain joins TRBV5-4 and TRBJ2-5, with D possibly being TRBD1 or TRBD2 (6 bases each). The germline CDR1 and CDR2 sequences are SGHNT and YYREEE (reference sequence). Trimming removed 8 bases at V and 5 bases at J, with 10 bases between. CDR3 length: 11 residues. The CDR3 DNA sequence: TGTGCCAGTAAAGGGGGGGAGACCCAGTACTTC. Residues: CASKGGETQYF.

V and J are TRBV28 and TRBJ2-5, with a tentative D call TRBD2 (5 bases). The CDR3 consists of 15 residues. The V gene lost 6 bases and the J gene lost 2 bases, with 16 bases spanning the gap. Germline-derived CDR1 and CDR2 are MDHEN and SYDVKM. The CDR3 coding sequence is TGTGCCAGCAGCTCGACCGGGATGCTTCAAGAGACCCAGTACTTC. Residues: CASSSTGMLQETQYF.

This clonotype turned up a few times. The gene calls are TRBV5-1 and TRBJ2-1; maybe TRBD1 (6 bases). Germline values: CDR1 SGHRS, CDR2 YFSETQ. V dropped 4 bases and J dropped 7 bases, with 18 bases sitting between them. This CDR3 is 15 amino acids long. The CDR3 reads CASSTVPGDDNEQFF. CDR3 bases: TGCGCCAGCAGCACAGTCCCAGGGGACGATAATGAGCAGTTCTTC.

The chain carries TRBV27 and TRBJ1-5; the D is unclear. Trimming stripped 4 bases from V and 2 bases from J, with 9 bases between. The germline CDR1 and CDR2 sequences are MNHEY and SMNVEV (reference sequence). This CDR3 spans 14 amino acids. CDR3 coding DNA: TGTGCCAGCAGTTCCTCGGGAGGCAATCAGCCCCAGCATTTT. This sequence encodes CASSSSGGNQPQHF.

This clonotype was recorded many times. DNA of the CDR3: TGTGCCAGCTCACCAGGACTTAATGAAAAACTGTTTTTT. It yields the protein CASSPGLNEKLFF. This sequence joins TRBV18 and TRBJ1-4, with D unclear. Looked up from germline, CDR1 is KGHSH and CDR2 is LQKENI. The CDR3 length is 13 residues. Trimming cost V 2 bases and J 4 bases, with 5 bases left between them. Complete variable domain (other parts from reference TRBV18 and TRBJ1-4): NAGVMQNPRHLVRRRGQEARLRCSPMKGHSHVYWYRQLPEEGLKFMVYLQKENIIDESGMPKERFSAEFPKEGPSILRIQQVVRGDSAAYFCASSPGLNEKLFFGSGTQLSVL.

This clonotype was seen ten or more times. The chain has TRBV12-3 or TRBV12-4 and TRBJ2-5; D is possibly TRBD1 (6 bases). The CDR3 is 15 residues long. The V and J ends lost 1 base and 5 bases respectively, with 14 bases between them. CDR3 nucleotide sequence: TGTGCCAGCAGTTTAGTATCAGGGGCGGCTGAGACCCAGTACTTC. Its translation: CASSLVSGAAETQYF.

The V call is TRBV4-3, the J call TRBJ1-1; D is possibly TRBD1 (6 bases). Germline CDR1 reads LGHNA; CDR2 reads YSLEER. The CDR3 contains 15 residues. Trimming left V 0 bases short and J 3 bases short, with 11 bases between. As DNA, the CDR3 is TGCGCCAGCAGCCAAGACCAGGGGAGGGACACTGAAGCTTTCTTT. It translates to CASSQDQGRDTEAFF.

At least ten counts were recorded for this clonotype. The rearrangement links TRBV7-2 to TRBJ1-1; 7 positions agree with TRBD1. The germline gives CDR1 SGHTA, CDR2 FQGNSA. The CDR3 has 13 amino acids. The V segment lost 5 bases and the J segment 4 bases; nucleotides outside the gene matches: 4. CDR3 nucleotides: TGTGCCAGCAGCCCCCAGGGGGGCACTGAAGCTTTCTTT. Translation gives CASSPQGGTEAFF.

This clonotype has at least ten counts. The rearrangement links TRBV5-4 to TRBJ1-3; D gene uncertain. CDR3 length: 15 residues. CDR1 SGHNT and CDR2 YYREEE come from the germline V gene (reference sequence). V lost 0 bases to trimming and J lost 0 bases, with 7 bases between them. The CDR3 bases are TGTGCCAGCAGCTTGGTCGGTTCCTCTGGAAACACCATATATTTT. It specifies CASSLVGSSGNTIYF.

This clonotype has only a few counts. Here the CDR3 DNA reads TGTGCCAGCAGCCCGGGCTATAGCGGGGGGAATGAGCAGTTCTTC. Translating gives CASSPGYSGGNEQFF. The V gene is TRBV7-7, the J gene TRBJ2-1; 10 bases are a match to TRBD2. Germline V gives CDR1 SSHAT, CDR2 FNYEAQ (reference sequence). V lost 5 bases, J lost 7 bases, and 8 bases stayed unmatched. The CDR3 has 15 residues.

The genes are TRBV19 and TRBJ1-5, with D uncertain. The germline CDR1 and CDR2 sequences are LNHDA and SQIVND (reference sequence). Trimming shortened V by 5 bases and J by 2 bases, and 13 bases separated the two germline ends. The CDR3 covers 15 residues. The CDR3 spells CASSRQTIGNQPQHF. The CDR3 region has the DNA TGTGCCAGTAGTCGGCAGACTATAGGCAATCAGCCCCAGCATTTT. The full variable domain, completed using reference TRBV19 and TRBJ1-5, is DGGITQSPKYLFRKEGQNVTLSCEQNLNHDAMYWYRQDPGQGLRLIYYSQIVNDFQKGDIAEGYSVSREKKESFPLTVTSAQKNPTAFYLCASSRQTIGNQPQHFGDGTRLSIL.